This T cell receptor beta chain was captured in a study of early T cells in non-severe SARS-CoV-2 infection. Trimming stripped 2 bases from V and 1 base from J, with 11 bases between. The germline gives CDR1 SEHNR, CDR2 FQNEAQ (reference sequence). The CDR3 is 16 amino acids. This clonotype was observed many times. cDNA molecules, individually, were tagged with unique molecular identifiers. TCRdb independently ran MiXCR on the 5' RACE reads; one entry per CDR3 protein. The sample shows roughly 100,000 distinct CDR3 sequences, over 10% of them seen only once. The rearrangement links TRBV7-9 to TRBJ1-4; weak D call: TRBD1 (5 bases). This sequence originates from an adult who was a healthcare worker with PCR-confirmed SARS-CoV-2 infection or an uninfected control (not recorded which). The sample was whole blood. CDR3 residues: CASSLFQGGTNEKLFF. In DNA form, the CDR3 reads TGTGCCAGCAGCTTATTCCAGGGCGGAACTAATGAAAAACTGTTTTTT.